The clone carrying this T cell receptor (beta chain) occurred many times. Its antigen remains unknown. The CDR3 has 14 residues. CDR1 LGHDT and CDR2 YNNKEL come from the germline V gene (reference sequence). Trimming shortened V by 1 base and J by 7 bases, and 11 bases separated the two germline ends. Preparation of TCR beta libraries was done by quantitative 5'-RACE with molecular barcodes. TCRdb redid the calling of the 5' RACE reads with MiXCR, one entry per CDR3 protein. Among about 36,000 distinct CDR3 sequences listed, 4.5% to 6% were seen once. The source of the sample is a study of CD8 T cells in ankylosing spondylitis. Study observations and caveats: Clones linked to disease were reported to show significant enrichment in matched ankylosing spondylitis synovial fluid. A subset of motif variants has previously been described in the synovial fluid and blood of reactive arthritis.

The chain joins TRBV3-1 to TRBJ2-1; D is undetermined. The origin of this receptor is a male donor with ankylosing spondylitis or in good health (not recorded which). Sequences were obtained from blood, either unsorted or a sorted T cell fraction (not recorded which). CDR3 sequence: CASSQAETRNEQFF. The CDR3 nucleotides read TGTGCCAGCAGCCAAGCGGAGACCAGGAATGAGCAGTTCTTC.